This entry is about one TCR beta chain. CDR1 is SGDLS and CDR2 is YYNGEE in the germline V gene. This CDR3 is built from 14 residues. The V segment lost 3 bases and the J segment 3 bases; nucleotides outside the gene matches: 4. These data come from a study of cytomegalovirus exposure and HLA in healthy donors. Researchers ran the PCR with 60 Vbeta and 13 Jbeta primers. TCRdb's table, derived via immunoSEQ multiplex PCR, lists solely in-frame clones and lacks some. The data include roughly 69,000 clones; the top ten clones carry over 1.5%. This clonotype was obtained from a woman aged 25 to 45 in good health and CMV-seronegative. This rearrangement joins TRBV9 to TRBJ2-7; 9 bases match TRBD1. Sequenced input: PBMCs. The CDR3 here is CASSATGGNYEQYF. In DNA, the CDR3 is TGTGCCAGCAGCGCGACAGGGGGGAACTACGAGCAGTACTTC.